The entry that follows covers one T cell receptor beta chain sequence. These data originate in a study of sequential checkpoint blockade in melanoma. The V end lost 3 bases, the J end lost 6 bases, and 12 bases lay between the germline ends. The CDR3 covers 13 residues. Looked up from germline, CDR1 is SQVTM and CDR2 is ANQGSEA. Using immunoSEQ multiplex PCR, the repertoire was profiled, and TCRdb retains in-frame clones only, with some absent. The sample carries about 20,000 clones, 75% to 85% recorded once. The treatment denotes: randomized to nivolumab then ipilimumab (arm A) or the reverse (arm B).

The material was CD8+ T cells sorted from blood (inferred from file names), obtained from a patient given nivolumab and ipilimumab in sequence. The chain uses TRBV29-1 and TRBJ1-5, with no clear D. This sequence originates from a human donor with melanoma. The CDR3 reads CSVDDGVGQPQHF. As DNA, the CDR3 is TGCAGCGTTGACGACGGGGTTGGTCAGCCCCAGCATTTT.